The source of this T cell receptor (beta chain) is a study of cytomegalovirus exposure and HLA in healthy donors (dated by TCRdb to 2015 to 2018). Broadly, across the study: A later analysis indicated that the 130 or so validation repertoires were generated on the platform also employed for the approximately 700 repertoires of the first cohort. The study aimed to test whether cataloging public T cell receptors could reveal signatures of past pathogen exposure. Along with the roughly 670-subject first cohort, a separate validation cohort of over a hundred different subjects was used. The study combined high-throughput TCR immunosequencing, statistical association of individual TCRs with disease status, and machine learning to predict cytomegalovirus infection status.

Results and caveats for the whole study, not just this receptor: A later analysis had no HLA typing for the validation cohort, so co-occurrence there was scored across all 130 or so repertoires. The authors suggested that the approach could potentially be extended to other disease states and immunological phenotypes. The study listed approximately 150 TCR beta chains as associated with cytomegalovirus. In vitro tests confirmed that a few of the cytomegalovirus-associated TCR beta chains recognize cytomegalovirus antigens. In a later analysis, TCRs clustered in the first cohort were found to also tend to co-occur in the roughly 120 validation repertoires, with about 93% of cluster scores above 0. Most TCR sequences were seen in very few donors, while some public TCRs were found in many individuals. In both the original and validation cohorts, the classifier was reported to diagnose cytomegalovirus status with high specificity and sensitivity.

The library relied on the immunoSEQ multiplex PCR assay. The source study handled its data this way. A statistical classification framework was built for diagnosing cytomegalovirus status from the catalog of TCR beta chain sequences. TCRdb stores this immuneACCESS table with in-frame sequences only. Part of the clones is absent; in the studies checked, under half of the shortfall reflects unresolved V genes, and no reason is known for the rest. V and J calls and clone size follow that table, whereas D and trimming were derived from the DNA. Counted in this sample were approximately 260,000 clones; around 85% of them appeared once. The ten largest clones represent more than 0.8% of the sample. The germline V gene (reference sequence) provides CDR1 LNHDA and CDR2 SQIVND. The CDR3 goes from the cysteine to the phenylalanine over 15 residues. Only the CDR3 region is kept as DNA, spanning 45 bases read in frame from base 1. V gives up 5 bases and J gives up 8 bases, and the segment between their germline ends measures 19 bases.

Donors formed part of the validation cohort, which comprised some 120 subjects and was distinct from the first cohort of under 750 subjects. A note on this clone: The antigen this receptor binds is unknown. Base-call qualities are not available, and no considerably larger clone is one nucleotide away.

The sequencing input was PBMCs. This clonotype was obtained from a woman aged 18-29 years in good health and CMV-seronegative. The rearranged segments are TRBV19 and TRBJ1-5, with TRBD1 perhaps the D gene, on 5 matching bases. The nucleotide sequence reads TGTGCCAGTAGTGTGGCGGGGACGAGCCCAAAGCCCCAGCATTTT. Translated, it reads CASSVAGTSPKPQHF.